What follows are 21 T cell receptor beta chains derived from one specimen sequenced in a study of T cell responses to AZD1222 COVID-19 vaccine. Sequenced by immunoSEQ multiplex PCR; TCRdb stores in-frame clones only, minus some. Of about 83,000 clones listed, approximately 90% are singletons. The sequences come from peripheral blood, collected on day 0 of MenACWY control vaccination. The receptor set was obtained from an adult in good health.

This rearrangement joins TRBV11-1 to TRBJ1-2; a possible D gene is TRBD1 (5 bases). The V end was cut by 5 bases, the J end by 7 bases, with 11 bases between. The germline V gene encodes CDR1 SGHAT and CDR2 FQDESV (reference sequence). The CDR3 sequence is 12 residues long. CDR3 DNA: TGTGCCAGCAGCGGAATGACAGCTGGCTACACCTTC. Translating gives CASSGMTAGYTF.

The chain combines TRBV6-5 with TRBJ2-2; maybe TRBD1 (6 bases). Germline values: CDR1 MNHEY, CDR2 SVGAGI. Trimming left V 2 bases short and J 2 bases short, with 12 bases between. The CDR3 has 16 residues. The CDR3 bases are TGTGCCAGCAGTTACCCCGCGGACAGCAACACCGGGGAGCTGTTTTTT. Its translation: CASSYPADSNTGELFF.

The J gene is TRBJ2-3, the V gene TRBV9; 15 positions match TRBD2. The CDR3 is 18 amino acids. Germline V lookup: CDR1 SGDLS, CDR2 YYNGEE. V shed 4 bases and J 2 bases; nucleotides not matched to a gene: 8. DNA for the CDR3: TGTGCCAGCAGCTCCGGGACTAGCGGGAGGCCCCCCACAGATACGCAGTATTTT. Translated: CASSSGTSGRPPTDTQYF.

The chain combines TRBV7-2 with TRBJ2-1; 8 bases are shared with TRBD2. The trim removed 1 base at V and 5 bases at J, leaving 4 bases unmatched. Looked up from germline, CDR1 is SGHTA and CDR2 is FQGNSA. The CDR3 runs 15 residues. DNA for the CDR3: TGTGCCAGCAGCTTAGAAGCGGGAGTCCACAATGAGCAGTTCTTC. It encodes CASSLEAGVHNEQFF.

The CDR3 sequence is CASSETDSSYNEQFF. The CDR3 coding sequence is TGTGCCAGCTCAGAGACAGACTCGTCCTACAATGAGCAGTTCTTC. The chain joins TRBV18 to TRBJ2-1; TRBD1 is a possible D gene (5 bases). The CDR3 contains 15 residues. The V end was cut by 5 bases, the J end by 1 base, with 12 bases between. CDR1 is KGHSH, CDR2 LQKENI, per germline.

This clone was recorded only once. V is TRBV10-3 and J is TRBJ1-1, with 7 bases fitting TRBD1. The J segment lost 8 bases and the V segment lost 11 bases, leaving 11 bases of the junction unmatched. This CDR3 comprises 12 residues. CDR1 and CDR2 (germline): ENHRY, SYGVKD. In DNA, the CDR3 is TGTGCCTCCCGACAGGGCGTGCTCGAAGCTTTCTTT. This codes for CASRQGVLEAFF.

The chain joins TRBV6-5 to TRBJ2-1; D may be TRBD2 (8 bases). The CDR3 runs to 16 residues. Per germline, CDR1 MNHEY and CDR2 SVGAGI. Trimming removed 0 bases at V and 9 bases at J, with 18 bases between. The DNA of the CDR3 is TGTGCCAGCAGTTACTCTCGGACTAGCCGGGACAGTGAGCAGTTCTTC. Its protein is CASSYSRTSRDSEQFF.

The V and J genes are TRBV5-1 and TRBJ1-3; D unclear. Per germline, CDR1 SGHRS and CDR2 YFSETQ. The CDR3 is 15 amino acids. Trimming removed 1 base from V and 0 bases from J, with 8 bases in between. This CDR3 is CASSLPGSSGNTIYF. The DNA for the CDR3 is TGCGCCAGCAGCTTGCCGGGGTCCTCTGGAAACACCATATATTTT.

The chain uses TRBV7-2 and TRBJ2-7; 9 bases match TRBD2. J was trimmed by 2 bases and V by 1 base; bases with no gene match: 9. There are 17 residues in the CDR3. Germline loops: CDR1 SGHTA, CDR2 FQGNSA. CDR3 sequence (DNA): TGTGCCAGCAGCTTAGTTGGTCTAGCGGGGCATCCCTACGAGCAGTACTTC. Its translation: CASSLVGLAGHPYEQYF.

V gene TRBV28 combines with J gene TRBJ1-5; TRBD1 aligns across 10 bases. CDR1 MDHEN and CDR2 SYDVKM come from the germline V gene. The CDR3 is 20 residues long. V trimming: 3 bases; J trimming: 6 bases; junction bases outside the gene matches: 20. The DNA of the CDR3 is TGTGCCAGCAGTTTGGGGATGACAGGGGGCCCCGTTTATTCCGGTCAGCCCCAGCATTTT. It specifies CASSLGMTGGPVYSGQPQHF.

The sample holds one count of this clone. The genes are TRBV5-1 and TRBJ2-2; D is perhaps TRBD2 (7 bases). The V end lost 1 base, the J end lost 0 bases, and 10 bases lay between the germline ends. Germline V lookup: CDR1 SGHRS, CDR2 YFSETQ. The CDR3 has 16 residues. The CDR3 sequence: CASSLLGGANTGELFF. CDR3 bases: TGCGCCAGCAGCTTGCTAGGGGGGGCGAACACCGGGGAGCTGTTTTTT.

The CDR3 loop reads CASSPMEGASGANVLTF. The CDR3 coding sequence is TGTGCCAGCAGCCCGATGGAGGGGGCCTCTGGGGCCAACGTCCTGACTTTC. The chain is built from TRBV11-2 and TRBJ2-6, with D possibly TRBD1 on 7 matching bases. Trimming pared 5 bases from V and 0 bases from J, leaving 14 bases between. The CDR3 contains 17 residues. Per germline, CDR1 SGHAT and CDR2 FQNNGV.

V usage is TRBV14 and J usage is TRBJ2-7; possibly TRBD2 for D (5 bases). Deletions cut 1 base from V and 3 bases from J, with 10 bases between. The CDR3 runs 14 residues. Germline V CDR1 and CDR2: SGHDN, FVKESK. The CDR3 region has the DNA TGTGCCAGCAGCCAAGCTGGACTGATCTACGAGCAGTACTTC. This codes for CASSQAGLIYEQYF.

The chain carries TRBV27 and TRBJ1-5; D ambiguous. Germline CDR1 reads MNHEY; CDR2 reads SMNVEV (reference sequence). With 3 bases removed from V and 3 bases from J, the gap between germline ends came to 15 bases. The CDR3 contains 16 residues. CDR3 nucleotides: TGTGCCAGCAGTTTCCCGGGGTATCTGGACAATCAGCCCCAGCATTTT. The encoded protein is CASSFPGYLDNQPQHF.

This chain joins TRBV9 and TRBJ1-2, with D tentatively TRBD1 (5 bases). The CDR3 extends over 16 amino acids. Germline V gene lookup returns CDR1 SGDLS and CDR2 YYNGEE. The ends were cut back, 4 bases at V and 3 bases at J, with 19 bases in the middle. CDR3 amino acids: CASSNPRLGTDYGYTF. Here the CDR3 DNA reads TGTGCCAGCAGCAACCCCCGTTTAGGGACGGACTATGGCTACACCTTC.

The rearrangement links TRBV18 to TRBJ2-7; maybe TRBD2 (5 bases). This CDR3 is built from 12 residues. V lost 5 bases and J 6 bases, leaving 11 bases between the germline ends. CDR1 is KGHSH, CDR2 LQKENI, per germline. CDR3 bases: TGTGCCAGCTCAGACTATCTTGGCGAGCAGTACTTC. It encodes CASSDYLGEQYF. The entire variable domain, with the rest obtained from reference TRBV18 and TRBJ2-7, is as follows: NAGVMQNPRHLVRRRGQEARLRCSPMKGHSHVYWYRQLPEEGLKFMVYLQKENIIDESGMPKERFSAEFPKEGPSILRIQQVVRGDSAAYFCASSDYLGEQYFGPGTRLTVT.

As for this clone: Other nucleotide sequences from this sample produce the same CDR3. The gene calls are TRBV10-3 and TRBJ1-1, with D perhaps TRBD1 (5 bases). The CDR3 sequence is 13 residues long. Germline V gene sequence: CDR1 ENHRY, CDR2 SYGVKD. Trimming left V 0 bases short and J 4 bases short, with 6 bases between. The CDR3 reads CAISESGGTEAFF. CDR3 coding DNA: TGTGCCATCAGTGAGTCCGGGGGCACTGAAGCTTTCTTT.

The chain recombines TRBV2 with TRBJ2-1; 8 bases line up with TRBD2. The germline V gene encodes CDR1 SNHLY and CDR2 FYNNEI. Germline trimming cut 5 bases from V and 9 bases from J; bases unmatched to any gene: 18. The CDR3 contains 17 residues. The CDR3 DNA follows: TGTGCCAGCAGTCCCGCGGGAGGCCTTTCCGACTGGGGTGAGCAGTTCTTC. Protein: CASSPAGGLSDWGEQFF.

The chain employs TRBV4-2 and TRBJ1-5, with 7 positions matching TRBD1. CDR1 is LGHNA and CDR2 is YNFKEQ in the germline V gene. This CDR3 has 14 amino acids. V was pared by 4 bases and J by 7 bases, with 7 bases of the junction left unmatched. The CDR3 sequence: CASSPGRGQQPQHF. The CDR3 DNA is TGTGCCAGCAGCCCGGGGAGGGGGCAACAGCCCCAGCATTTT.

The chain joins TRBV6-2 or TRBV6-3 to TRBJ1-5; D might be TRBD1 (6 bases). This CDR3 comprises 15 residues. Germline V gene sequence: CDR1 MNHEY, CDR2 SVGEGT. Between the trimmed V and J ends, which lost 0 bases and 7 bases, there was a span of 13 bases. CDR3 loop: CASSYSTRGRQPQHF. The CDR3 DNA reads TGTGCCAGCAGTTACTCGACCAGGGGAAGACAGCCCCAGCATTTT.

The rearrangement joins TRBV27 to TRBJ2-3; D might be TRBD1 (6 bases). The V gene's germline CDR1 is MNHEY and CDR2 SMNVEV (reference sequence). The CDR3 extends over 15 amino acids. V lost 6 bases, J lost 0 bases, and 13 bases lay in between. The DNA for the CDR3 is TGTGCCAGCAGCTGGGGGCGGCCTAGCACAGATACGCAGTATTTT. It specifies CASSWGRPSTDTQYF.